This T cell receptor beta chain was recorded in a study of T cell responses to AZD1222 COVID-19 vaccine listed by TCRdb under 2021. Concerning the study at large: AZD1222 recipients whose second dose came at about 4 weeks and those whose second dose came at about 12 weeks were combined into one group, since spike-specific TCR depth and breadth did not differ between the two schedules. Enrollment into the trials was organized by age into subgroups of 18-55, 56-69 and 70-plus years, and those subgroups contained approximately 160, 26 and 62 TCR-sequenced participants, respectively. TCR sequencing was performed for roughly 240 trial participants, of whom approximately 200 were given two doses of AZD1222 and some 26 were given two doses of MenACWY control vaccine.

Based on the germline V gene, the CDR1 and CDR2 sequences are SNHLY and FYNNEI. V is pared back by 3 bases and J by 6 bases, with 17 bases lying between the germline termini. Taken from cysteine to phenylalanine, the CDR3 has 15 residues. Only the CDR3 part of the read is kept: 45 bases, read in frame from the first base. General study outcomes and caveats: The 56-69-year group was small, and its depth increase did not reach significance, likely because of low power. The whole spike protein was spanned by vaccine-associated CD4 TCRs, and dominant responses were seen in regions 160-218 and 743-854. No day 14 peak-response samples were available, so repertoires were characterized only after the peak T cell response. Spike-specific TCR breadth and depth rose significantly after two AZD1222 doses compared with day 0 and with MenACWY recipients. Most participants were white British and females outnumbered males, and the authors suggested that clonal diversity may have been underestimated. Nearly half of unique spike-specific TCRs reportedly recognized epitopes outside regions mutated in the B.1.351 and B.1.1.7 variants. Conclusions about previously exposed vaccinees are limited, since just five or six AZD1222 recipients were seropositive for SARS-CoV-2 at baseline.

The CDR3 regions of human TCRbeta chains were analyzed by immunosequencing. The study's processing was this. TCRs in the repertoires were compared against a reference library of SARS-CoV-2-specific TCRs that had been generated with the MIRA antigen-specificity platform. Breadth meant the fraction of unique TCRs that were SARS-CoV-2-associated, whereas depth meant the fraction of total T cells that were SARS-CoV-2-associated. Using the MIRA data, each spike-specific TCR was assigned both to the spike region to which the TCR was reactive and to a CD4 or CD8 class. Log10-transformed breadth and depth values were compared by one-way ANOVA with Sidak's multiple comparisons tests. Sourced from immuneACCESS, this table was stored by TCRdb with only in-frame sequences that have V and J called. A share of the clones is absent; for the studies checked, an unresolved V gene accounts for under half, and the remainder has no known explanation. V and J calls and clone size are given by that table; D and trimming were obtained from the DNA. Within this sample are just over 95,000 clones, with approximately 88% of them counted one time only. In total, the top ten clones hold less than 4% of the sample.

For this clone: There is no known antigen for this receptor. Base qualities are not at hand, and no much larger clone is one base apart.

The time point tag for this specimen amounts to: baseline before first vaccination. Samples from vaccinated people were obtained from the UK trials COV001 and COV002, which included a single-blind randomized controlled phase 2/3 trial of AZD1222 (ChAdOx1 nCoV-19) in healthy adults. For TCRbeta chain sequencing, PBMC samples were collected from trial participants at day 0 and at day 28 after the second dose. The chain is made from TRBV2 and TRBJ1-2, with the D gene not confidently named. The receptor was derived from an adult in good health. Sequenced material: peripheral blood, taken on day 0 of AZD1222 vaccination. The sequenced DNA: TGTGCCAGCAGTGAGGACGGGGATCGGGGTGATGGCTACACCTTC. This codes for CASSEDGDRGDGYTF. The full variable domain, with segments outside the CDR3 supplied by the reference TRBV2 and TRBJ1-2 proteins, appears as EPEVTQTPSHQVTQMGQEVILRCVPISNHLYFYWYRQILGQKVEFLVSFYNNEISEKSEIFDDQFSVERPDGSNFTLKIRSTKLEDSAMYFCASSEDGDRGDGYTFGSGTRLTVV.